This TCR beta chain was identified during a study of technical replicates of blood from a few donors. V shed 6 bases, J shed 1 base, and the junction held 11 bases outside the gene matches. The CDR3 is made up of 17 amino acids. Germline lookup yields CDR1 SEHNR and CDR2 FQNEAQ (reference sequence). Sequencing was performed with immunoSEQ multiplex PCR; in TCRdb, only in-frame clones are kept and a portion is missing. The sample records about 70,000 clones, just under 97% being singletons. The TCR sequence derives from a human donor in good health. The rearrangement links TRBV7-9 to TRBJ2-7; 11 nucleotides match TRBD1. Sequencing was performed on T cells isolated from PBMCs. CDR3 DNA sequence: TGTGCCAGCAGTTCCGGGACAGGGGGATTGTATTCCTACGAGCAGTACTTC. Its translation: CASSSGTGGLYSYEQYF. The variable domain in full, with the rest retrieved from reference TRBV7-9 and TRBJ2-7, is DTGVSQNPRHKITKRGQNVTFRCDPISEHNRLYWYRQTLGQGPEFLTYFQNEAQLEKSRLLSDRFSAERPKGSFSTLEIQRTEQGDSAMYLCASSSGTGGLYSYEQYFGPGTRLTVT.